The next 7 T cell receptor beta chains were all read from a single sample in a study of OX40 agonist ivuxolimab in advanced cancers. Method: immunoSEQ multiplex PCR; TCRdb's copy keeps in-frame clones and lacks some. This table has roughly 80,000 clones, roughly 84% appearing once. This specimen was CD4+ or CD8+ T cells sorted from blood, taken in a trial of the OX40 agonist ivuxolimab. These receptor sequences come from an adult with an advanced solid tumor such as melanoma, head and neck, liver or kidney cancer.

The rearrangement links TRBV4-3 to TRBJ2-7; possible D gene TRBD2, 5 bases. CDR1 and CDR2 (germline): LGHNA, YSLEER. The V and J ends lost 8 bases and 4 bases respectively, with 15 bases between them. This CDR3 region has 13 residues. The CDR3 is CASVYLREYEQYV. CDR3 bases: TGCGCCAGCGTCTACTTGAGGGAATACGAGCAGTACGTC.

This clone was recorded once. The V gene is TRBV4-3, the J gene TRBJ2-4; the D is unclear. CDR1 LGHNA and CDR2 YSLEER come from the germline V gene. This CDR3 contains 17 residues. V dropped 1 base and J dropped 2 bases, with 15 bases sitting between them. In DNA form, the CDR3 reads TGCGCCAGCAGCCAAGGACATAGTGGCAGTTCCAAAAACATTCAGTACTTC. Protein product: CASSQGHSGSSKNIQYF.

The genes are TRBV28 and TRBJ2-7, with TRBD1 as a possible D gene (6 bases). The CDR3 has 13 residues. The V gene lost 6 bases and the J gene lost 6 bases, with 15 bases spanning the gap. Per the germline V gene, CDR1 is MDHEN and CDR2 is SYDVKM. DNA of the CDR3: TGTGCCAGCAGCGGACAGCCTCTAGCCGAGCAGTACGTC. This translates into CASSGQPLAEQYV.

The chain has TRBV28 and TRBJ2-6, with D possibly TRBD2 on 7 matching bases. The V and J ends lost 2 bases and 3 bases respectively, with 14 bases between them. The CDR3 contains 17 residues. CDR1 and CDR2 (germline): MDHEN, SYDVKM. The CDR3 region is CASSLSPRGRGANVLTF. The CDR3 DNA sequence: TGTGCCAGCAGTTTAAGCCCGCGGGGGCGTGGGGCCAACGTCCTGACTTTC.

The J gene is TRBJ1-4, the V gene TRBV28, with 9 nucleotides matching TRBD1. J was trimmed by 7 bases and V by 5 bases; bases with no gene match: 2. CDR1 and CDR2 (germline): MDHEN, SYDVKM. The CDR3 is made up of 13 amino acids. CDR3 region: CASSTGQGEKLFF. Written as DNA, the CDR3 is TGTGCCAGCAGTACGGGACAGGGTGAAAAACTGTTTTTT. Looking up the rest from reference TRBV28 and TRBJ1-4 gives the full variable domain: DVKVTQSSRYLVKRTGEKVFLECVQDMDHENMFWYRQDPGLGLRLIYFSYDVKMKEKGDIPEGYSVSREKKERFSLILESASTNQTSMYLCASSTGQGEKLFFGSGTQLSVL.

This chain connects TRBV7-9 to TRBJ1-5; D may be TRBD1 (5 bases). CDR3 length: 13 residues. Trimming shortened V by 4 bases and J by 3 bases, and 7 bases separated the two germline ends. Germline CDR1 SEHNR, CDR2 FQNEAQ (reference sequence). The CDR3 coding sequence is TGTGCCAGCAGCTGGGGCATCAATCAGCCCCAGCATTTT. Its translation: CASSWGINQPQHF.

The CDR3 sequence is CASSPQGYTQYF. The CDR3 DNA sequence: TGTGCCAGCAGCCCTCAGGGTTATACGCAGTATTTT. The chain carries TRBV7-2 and TRBJ2-3, with TRBD1 as a possible D gene (5 bases). Germline V gene sequence: CDR1 SGHTA, CDR2 FQGNSA. The CDR3 spans 12 residues. Trimming shortened V by 5 bases and J by 7 bases, and 10 bases separated the two germline ends.